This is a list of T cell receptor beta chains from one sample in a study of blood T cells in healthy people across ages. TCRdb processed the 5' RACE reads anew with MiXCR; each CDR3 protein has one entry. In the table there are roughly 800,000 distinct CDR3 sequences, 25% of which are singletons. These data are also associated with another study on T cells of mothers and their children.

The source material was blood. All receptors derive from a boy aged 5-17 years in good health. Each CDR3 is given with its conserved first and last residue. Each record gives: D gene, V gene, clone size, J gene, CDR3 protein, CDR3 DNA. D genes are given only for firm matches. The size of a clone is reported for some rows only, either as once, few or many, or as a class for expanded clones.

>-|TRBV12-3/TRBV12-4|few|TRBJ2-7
CASSFVLWDGSYEQYF
TGTGCCAGCAGTTTTGTTTTGTGGGACGGCTCCTACGAGCAGTACTTC
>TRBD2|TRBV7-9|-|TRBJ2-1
CASSLPGLVTYNEQFF
TGTGCCAGCAGCTTACCGGGACTAGTCACATACAATGAGCAGTTCTTC
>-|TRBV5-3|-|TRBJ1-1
CARSCSEAFF
TGTGCCAGAAGCTGCTCCGAAGCTTTCTTT
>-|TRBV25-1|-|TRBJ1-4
CASSAPQTEKLFF
TGTGCCAGCAGTGCCCCTCAAACTGAGAAACTGTTTTTT
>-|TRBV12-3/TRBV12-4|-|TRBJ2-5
CASSSYGGGETQYF
TGTGCCAGCAGTTCTTACGGGGGCGGGGAGACCCAGTACTTC
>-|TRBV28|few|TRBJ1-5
CASSSQGQNNQPQHF
TGTGCCAGCAGCAGTCAGGGGCAAAACAATCAGCCCCAGCATTTT
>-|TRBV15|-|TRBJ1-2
CATRVAGESRGYTF
TGTGCCACCAGAGTCGCAGGGGAGTCGAGAGGCTACACCTTC
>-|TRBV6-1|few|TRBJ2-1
CASSVAGRSANEQFF
TGTGCCAGCAGTGTTGCGGGAAGGTCGGCCAATGAGCAGTTCTTC
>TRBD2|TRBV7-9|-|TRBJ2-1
CASSLGLAGGAEQFF
TGTGCCAGCAGCCTCGGACTAGCGGGGGGGGCTGAGCAGTTCTTC
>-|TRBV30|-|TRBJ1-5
CAWSVLQGGQPQHF
TGTGCCTGGAGTGTACTTCAGGGCGGTCAGCCCCAGCATTTT
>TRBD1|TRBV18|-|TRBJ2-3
CASSPGQGDGTDTQYF
TGTGCCAGCTCACCCGGACAGGGGGATGGCACAGATACGCAGTATTTT
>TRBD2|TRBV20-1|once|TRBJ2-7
CSAKVGLRGNAYEQYF
TGCAGTGCTAAGGTTGGGTTGCGGGGGAACGCCTACGAGCAGTACTTC
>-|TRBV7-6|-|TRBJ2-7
CASKVGVTPLGEQYF
TGTGCCAGCAAAGTGGGCGTTACTCCTTTGGGCGAGCAGTACTTC
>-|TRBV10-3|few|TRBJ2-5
CAISEAITPAETQYF
TGTGCCATCAGTGAGGCTATTACACCCGCAGAGACCCAGTACTTC
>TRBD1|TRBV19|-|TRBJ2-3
CASSRRQGPSSDTQYF
TGTGCCAGTAGTAGACGACAGGGTCCGTCGTCAGATACGCAGTATTTT
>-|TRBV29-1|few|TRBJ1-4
CSAGVPNEKLFF
TGCAGCGCCGGTGTCCCTAATGAAAAACTGTTTTTT
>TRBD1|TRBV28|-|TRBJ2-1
CAWGQGDYNEQFF
TGTGCCTGGGGACAGGGAGACTACAATGAGCAGTTCTTC
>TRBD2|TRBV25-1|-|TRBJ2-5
CASSESSGGLIGETQYF
TGTGCCAGCAGTGAATCTAGCGGAGGGCTCATCGGAGAGACCCAGTACTTC
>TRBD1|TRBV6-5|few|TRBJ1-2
CASRSDRDGDGYTF
TGTGCCAGCAGGTCGGACAGGGACGGCGATGGCTACACCTTC
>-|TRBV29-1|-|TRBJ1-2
CSHQLEGGYGYTF
TGCAGCCATCAGCTGGAAGGGGGGTATGGCTACACCTTC